This TCR beta chain derives from a study of shared clonotypes between healthy human individuals (dated by TCRdb to 2018 to 2020). As for the study more broadly: A few men and a couple of women, aged 18 to 49 years, made up the cohort. Per donor, three plates each were used for CD4 naive and CD4 memory, two for CD8 naive, and one for CD8 memory. The study deeply sequenced blood TCR repertoires of five healthy adults to estimate repertoire size and the extent of clonotype sharing between individuals. To increase sequencing depth and limit assay-specific biases, different laboratories used diverse techniques to prepare libraries and sequence TCR repertoires. Each donor's leukapheresis produced roughly between about 0.9 and 9.5 billion PBMCs.

TCR CDR3 regions were amplified from genomic DNA by multiplex PCR using the deep immunoSEQ assay. For each cell subset, the extracted genomic DNA was distributed evenly across all wells of several immunoSEQ 96-well plates, and each plate served as one replicate. For sorted subsets, roughly 200 ng of genomic DNA, equivalent to 30,000 or so T cell genomes, went into each replicate PCR. The purified libraries were quantified using a Qubit 3.0 fluorometer, sized with a Bioanalyzer 2100, and then quantified again using the KAPA Library Quantification kit. Each immunoSEQ 96-well plate was sequenced on its own single-read 150-cycle Illumina NextSeq 550 flow cell. Per the original workflow: Because the immunoSEQ output held only junctional sequences and lacked quality scores, the filtering could not match the filtering applied to full-length reads. Sequences were annotated with PyIR, a Python wrapper for IgBLAST v1.9, using IMGT germline references to assign V/J genes and CDR3. Reads were removed for weak V/J assignments (E-value above 1e-6), missing CDR3, stop codons, out-of-frame junctions, or ambiguous translated residues. A V3J clonotype was defined by an identical inferred V gene, J gene, and CDR3 amino acid sequence. To compute the percentage overlap between repertoires, the number of shared unique clonotypes was divided by the size of the smaller repertoire. Richness of each repertoire was evaluated using RTK rarefaction, the Chao1 estimator, and Recon v2.1 estimates of unobserved clonotypes. For all TCRbeta clonotypes obtained by the gDNA method from a few donors, generation probabilities were computed with OLGA. TCRdb retrieved this table from immuneACCESS and kept in-frame rearrangements only. Not all clones are present; in checked studies, unresolved V genes account for under half, and no reason is known for the remainder. D and trimming come from the DNA, and the V and J calls and clone size come from that table. For this sample there are 550,000 to 800,000 clones; 90% appear just once. The ten most abundant clones make up 34% of the sample.

Beyond this particular receptor, the publication reports: Sampling was limited to blood, and TCR repertoires in tissue likely differ from TCR repertoires in blood. Because the study included a small number of donors, the genetic and exposure-history diversity represented was limited. Even with the large sequencing depth, rarefaction of the sorted-subset datasets indicated that sequencing was incomplete. Pairwise subsampling indicated that sequencing depth was expected to affect the degree of clonotype sharing among donors. Larger estimated clonotype richness was generally found for naive subsets than for memory subsets. When several donors were compared, the shared fraction of clonotypes was roughly 4.8% for naive CD4, roughly 3.4% for naive CD8, 2% to 2.5% for memory CD4, and 0.35% to 0.5% for memory CD8. Compared with non-shared clonotypes, the clonotypes found in all four sorted-subset donors had higher generation probabilities.

Worth noting for this clone: Its antigen is not yet known. Qualities for individual bases were not recorded, and no much larger clone is one base off.

Donors were healthy HIV-negative adults with no recently reported acute infections or vaccinations. Only Caucasian adults living in Nashville, Tennessee, USA were represented among the donors. CD8 memory samples consisted of magnetically selected CD45RO+ cells combined with CCR7-negative CD45RA+ effector memory (TemRA) cells. After blood collection by leukapheresis, PBMCs were isolated using Ficoll-Histopaque density gradient centrifugation and then cryopreserved in the vapor phase of liquid nitrogen. Analytical flow cytometry was used to check the purity and quantity of each magnetically sorted T cell population. Genomic DNA was isolated from every sorted fraction and measured by UV absorbance on a Nanodrop 2000c. The sequence came from a man younger than 35 in good health. Some clones in this sample may be carry-over from other donors' samples. Sample: memory CD8+ T cells from PBMCs. The cell subset or site tag for this specimen amounts to: CD45RO+ cells pooled with CCR7-negative TemRA cells.

Here the CDR3 is given as CASSLNPRGNTEAFF. The DNA sequence is as follows: TGTGCCAGCAGCTTAAATCCCAGGGGGAACACTGAAGCTTTCTTT. The chain joins TRBV11-2 to TRBJ1-1; perhaps TRBD1 is the D gene, with 6 bases matching. The CDR3 holds 15 amino acids from the cysteine to the phenylalanine. The only DNA kept is the CDR3, 45 bases in frame from the first base. Cut back by 2 bases and 1 base, the V and J ends lie 11 bases apart. The germline V gene supplies CDR1 SGHAT and CDR2 FQNNGV.